A single sample is the source of the 32 T cell receptor beta chains below, sequenced in a study of beta chain features in type 1 diabetes. Sequenced material consisted of expressed TCRB transcripts (all of the isolated RNA was reverse transcribed). Using immunoSEQ multiplex PCR, the repertoire was profiled, and TCRdb retains in-frame clones only, with some absent. This sample carries under 200,000 clones, 10% of them seen once, and the ten largest clones take 0.4% to 0.55%. These TCRs are of unknown antigen specificity. Study conclusions and caveats: Significant though moderate, a shortening of TCRB CDR3s appeared in all four CD4+ subsets of Type 1 diabetes patients.

Sequenced input: central memory CD4+ T cells from blood. The receptors derive from a man between 25 and 39 years old with type 1 diabetes.

The chain links TRBV18 to TRBJ1-1; 10 nucleotides align to TRBD1. With V trimmed by 3 bases and J by 10 bases, 5 bases remained unmatched. CDR1 is KGHSH, CDR2 LQKENI, per germline. The CDR3 totals 13 residues. CDR3 nucleotides: TGTGCCAGCTCACCTGGGACAGGGGAAAGAGCTTTCTTT. This codes for CASSPGTGERAFF. Drawing the rest from reference TRBV18 and TRBJ1-1, the complete variable domain is NAGVMQNPRHLVRRRGQEARLRCSPMKGHSHVYWYRQLPEEGLKFMVYLQKENIIDESGMPKERFSAEFPKEGPSILRIQQVVRGDSAAYFCASSPGTGERAFFGQGTRLTVV.

V gene TRBV7-2 combines with J gene TRBJ2-2, with 9 positions matching TRBD2. Trimming cost V 3 bases and J 5 bases; bases outside gene matches: 4. From germline, CDR1 is SGHTA and CDR2 FQGNSA. The CDR3 loop spans 15 amino acids. The CDR3 sequence is CASSLGLARTGELFF. CDR3 in DNA: TGTGCCAGCAGCTTGGGACTAGCTAGGACCGGGGAGCTGTTTTTT.

Only a few counts were recorded for this clone. This specimen includes other DNA sequences encoding the same CDR3. The chain links TRBV7-9 to TRBJ1-2, with 10 bases matching TRBD1. The V segment lost 1 base and the J segment 7 bases; nucleotides outside the gene matches: 3. Germline CDR1 is SEHNR and CDR2 is FQNEAQ (reference sequence). This CDR3 comprises 14 residues. CDR3 DNA: TGTGCCAGCAGCTTAGGACAGGGGGCGCGTGGCTACACCTTC. It codes for CASSLGQGARGYTF.

This clone was found many times. The gene calls are TRBV15 and TRBJ2-5, with 7 bases fitting TRBD1. CDR1 is LNHNV and CDR2 is YYDKDF in the germline V gene (reference sequence). The CDR3 runs 15 residues. The V segment lost 0 bases and the J segment 4 bases; nucleotides outside the gene matches: 5. CDR3 coding DNA: TGTGCCACCAGCAGAGATCGGCCAGGGGGAGAGACCCAGTACTTC. Residues: CATSRDRPGGETQYF.

The chain combines TRBV4-2 with TRBJ2-1; weak D call: TRBD2 (5 bases). The CDR3 totals 14 residues. CDR1 LGHNA and CDR2 YNFKEQ come from the germline V gene. Trimming stripped 9 bases from V and 5 bases from J, with 17 bases between. In nucleotides, the CDR3 is TGTGCCAGTGCCCGGACTTTCAATAACAATGAGCAGTTCTTC. Its translation: CASARTFNNNEQFF.

V gene TRBV2 combines with J gene TRBJ2-7; D perhaps matches TRBD1 (5 bases). Trimming removed 4 bases at V and 1 base at J, with 14 bases between. Germline values: CDR1 SNHLY, CDR2 FYNNEI. The CDR3 totals 15 residues. CDR3 sequence: CASSVGVPGSYEQYF. In nucleotides, the CDR3 is TGTGCCAGCAGTGTGGGTGTCCCAGGGTCCTACGAGCAGTACTTC.

This clone was seen just once. The CDR3 region has the DNA TGCGCCAGCAGTGTGATCTTAGGAGGAGAGACCCAGTACTTC. This encodes CASSVILGGETQYF. The chain joins TRBV5-1 to TRBJ2-5; TRBD2 might be the D (5 bases). V lost 5 bases and J lost 4, with 15 bases in between. This CDR3 region has 14 residues. CDR1 and CDR2 from the germline V gene are SGHRS and YFSETQ. The variable domain in full, completed from reference TRBV5-1 and TRBJ2-5, reads KAGVTQTPRYLIKTRGQQVTLSCSPISGHRSVSWYQQTPGQGLQFLFEYFSETQRNKGNFPGRFSGRQFSNSRSEMNVSTLELGDSALYLCASSVILGGETQYFGPGTRLLVL.

CDR3 residues: CASRSGLAGPYEQYF. The CDR3 nucleotides read TGTGCCAGCAGGTCCGGCCTAGCGGGACCCTACGAGCAGTACTTC. V is TRBV2 and J is TRBJ2-7; 9 bases line up with TRBD2. Germline V gives CDR1 SNHLY, CDR2 FYNNEI. Germline trimming cut 6 bases from V and 2 bases from J; bases unmatched to any gene: 8. This CDR3 contains 15 residues.

The V call is TRBV7-2, the J call TRBJ2-7, with D possibly being TRBD2 (6 bases). Germline V gene sequence: CDR1 SGHTA, CDR2 FQGNSA. V was shortened by 2 bases and J by 3 bases, with 14 bases between the two germline ends. The CDR3 has 15 amino acids. Written as DNA, the CDR3 is TGTGCCAGCAGCTTATCCAATGGAGGGAGCTACGAGCAGTACTTC. Protein product: CASSLSNGGSYEQYF.

The genes are TRBV27 and TRBJ1-1; maybe TRBD1 (6 bases). Trimming cost V 5 bases and J 7 bases, with 14 bases left between them. The CDR3 runs to 13 residues. Germline CDR1 is MNHEY and CDR2 is SMNVEV (reference sequence). The DNA for the CDR3 is TGTGCCAGCAGTGTAGTCCCGGACAGTGAAGCTTTCTTT. Translation: CASSVVPDSEAFF.

The chain joins TRBV18 to TRBJ1-2; no definite D call. Trimming pared 3 bases from V and 2 bases from J, leaving 13 bases between. The CDR3 contains 15 residues. Per the germline V gene, CDR1 is KGHSH and CDR2 is LQKENI. As DNA, the CDR3 is TGTGCCAGCTCACCCCGACGGGAGGTGAACTATGGCTACACCTTC. This codes for CASSPRREVNYGYTF.

The rearrangement joins TRBV9 to TRBJ2-3, with D possibly TRBD2 on 6 matching bases. Deletions cut 1 base from V and 1 base from J, with 13 bases between. Germline V gene data show CDR1 as SGDLS and CDR2 as YYNGEE. The CDR3 is made up of 16 amino acids. CDR3 loop: CASSVSPASGTDTQYF. CDR3 DNA: TGTGCCAGCAGCGTATCACCGGCTAGCGGCACAGATACGCAGTATTTT.

This clone was detected a few times. V gene TRBV9 combines with J gene TRBJ2-2; TRBD2 matches at 7 bases. The CDR3 length is 16 residues. The germline V gene encodes CDR1 SGDLS and CDR2 YYNGEE. With V trimmed by 0 bases and J by 3 bases, 5 bases remained unmatched. The CDR3: CASSVGGGRDTGELFF. The CDR3 DNA reads as TGTGCCAGCAGCGTAGGGGGCGGGAGAGACACCGGGGAGCTGTTTTTT.

This clone was observed a handful of times. The chain has TRBV29-1 and TRBJ2-3; 8 bases match TRBD2. CDR3 length: 14 residues. J lost 1 base, V lost 6 bases, and 6 bases had no gene match. The germline gives CDR1 SQVTM, CDR2 ANQGSEA. CDR3 nucleotides: TGCAGCGTAAGCGGGAGAGGGGGCACAGATACGCAGTATTTT. Translation: CSVSGRGGTDTQYF.

In its sample, this clone was seen a few times. The gene calls are TRBV4-1 and TRBJ2-5; 9 positions agree with TRBD2. The J segment lost 2 bases and the V segment lost 1 base, leaving 2 bases of the junction unmatched. Germline CDR1 reads MGHRA; CDR2 reads YSYEKL. This CDR3 is 15 amino acids long. CDR3 sequence: CASSQASGTQETQYF. In DNA form, the CDR3 reads TGCGCCAGCAGCCAAGCTAGCGGGACTCAAGAGACCCAGTACTTC.

CDR3 in amino acids: CASSHPRGGKDGYTF. The CDR3 bases are TGTGCCAGCAGCCACCCTAGGGGGGGAAAGGATGGCTACACCTTC. The chain links TRBV14 to TRBJ1-2, with D perhaps TRBD1 (6 bases). This CDR3 contains 15 residues. Germline assignment: CDR1 SGHDN and CDR2 FVKESK. Trimming pared 3 bases from V and 6 bases from J, leaving 17 bases between.

The chain has TRBV27 and TRBJ2-3; 9 bases line up with TRBD2. Trimming cost V 5 bases and J 5 bases; bases outside gene matches: 11. Per the germline V gene, CDR1 is MNHEY and CDR2 is SMNVEV (reference sequence). This CDR3 comprises 16 residues. This CDR3 reads CASSLVVAGAEDTQYF. The CDR3 coding sequence is TGTGCCAGCAGTCTGGTGGTAGCGGGAGCGGAAGATACGCAGTATTTT.

The rearrangement joins TRBV2 to TRBJ2-7; TRBD1 matches 10 bases. From germline, CDR1 is SNHLY and CDR2 FYNNEI. Germline trimming cut 6 bases from V and 0 bases from J; bases unmatched to any gene: 2. This CDR3 has 14 amino acids. The CDR3 here is CASRGQGISYEQYF. CDR3 coding DNA: TGTGCCAGCAGGGGACAGGGGATCTCCTACGAGCAGTACTTC.

V gene TRBV5-1 combines with J gene TRBJ2-4; possible D gene TRBD1, 6 bases. The germline V gene encodes CDR1 SGHRS and CDR2 YFSETQ. CDR3 length: 14 residues. Between the trimmed V and J ends, which lost 0 bases and 8 bases, there was a span of 12 bases. CDR3 protein: CASSLGQDEHIQYF. CDR3 coding DNA: TGCGCCAGCAGCTTGGGACAGGATGAGCACATTCAGTACTTC.

This clone was observed a few times. This rearrangement joins TRBV4-2 to TRBJ1-5; no clear D. Between the trimmed V and J ends, which lost 0 bases and 5 bases, there was a span of 5 bases. Per germline, CDR1 LGHNA and CDR2 YNFKEQ. The CDR3 totals 13 residues. The CDR3 loop reads CASSQDVDQPQHF. CDR3 nucleotides: TGTGCCAGCAGCCAAGACGTAGATCAGCCCCAGCATTTT.

This clone occurred a few times. The chain couples TRBV5-6 to TRBJ2-3; no definite D call. Germline loops: CDR1 SGHDT, CDR2 YYEEEE. This CDR3 comprises 13 residues. V lost 0 bases, J lost 4 bases, and 6 bases lay in between. This CDR3 reads CASSLASADTQYF. DNA for the CDR3: TGTGCCAGCAGCTTGGCCAGCGCAGATACGCAGTATTTT.

Only a few counts were recorded for this clone. The chain is built from TRBV30 and TRBJ2-3; TRBD2 matches at 7 bases. This CDR3 region has 14 residues. V was pared by 3 bases and J by 1 base, with 4 bases of the junction left unmatched. Germline CDR1 reads GTSNPN; CDR2 reads SVGIG (reference sequence). DNA for the CDR3: TGTGCCTGGAGAAAGCGGGGAGGCACAGATACGCAGTATTTT. It yields the protein CAWRKRGGTDTQYF. Combining the CDR3 with reference TRBV30 and TRBJ2-3 gives the whole variable domain SQTIHQWPATLVQPVGSPLSLECTVEGTSNPNLYWYRQAAGRGLQLLFYSVGIGQISSEVPQNLSASRPQDRQFILSSKKLLLSDSGFYLCAWRKRGGTDTQYFGPGTRLTVL.

The rearrangement links TRBV28 to TRBJ1-2; 9 bases match TRBD1. This CDR3 has 12 amino acids. The ends lost 8 bases at V and 8 bases at J; junction bases unmatched: 6. The V gene's germline CDR1 is MDHEN and CDR2 SYDVKM. The CDR3: CASADRGYGYTF. In DNA, the CDR3 is TGTGCCAGCGCCGACAGGGGGTACGGCTACACCTTC.

The table lists this clone with a few counts. V and J are TRBV19 and TRBJ2-4; 9 positions match TRBD1. Germline values: CDR1 LNHDA, CDR2 SQIVND (reference sequence). J gave up 7 bases and V 5 bases, and 9 bases lay outside the gene matches. The CDR3 spans 15 residues. CDR3 in amino acids: CASSVGTGFGNIQYF. The CDR3 DNA follows: TGTGCCAGTAGTGTCGGGACAGGGTTCGGGAACATTCAGTACTTC.

The chain joins TRBV25-1 to TRBJ1-1, with a possible D match to TRBD1 (6 bases). The CDR3 has 13 residues. V was shortened by 6 bases and J by 0 bases, with 8 bases between the two germline ends. Germline CDR1 is MGHDK and CDR2 is SYGVNS. This CDR3 is CASSNRVNTEAFF. The DNA for the CDR3 is TGTGCCAGCAGCAACAGGGTGAACACTGAAGCTTTCTTT.

Only a few counts were recorded for this clone. The chain uses TRBV2 and TRBJ2-7, with 8 bases fitting TRBD1. Trimming cost V 7 bases and J 2 bases; bases outside gene matches: 7. This CDR3 comprises 14 residues. CDR1 and CDR2 from the germline V gene are SNHLY and FYNNEI. The CDR3 DNA follows: TGTGCCAGCAAAATTGAACAGGGGGCCTACGAGCAGTACTTC. Its translation: CASKIEQGAYEQYF.

This rearrangement joins TRBV7-2 to TRBJ2-3; TRBD2 matches at 14 bases. V was clipped by 11 bases and J by 5 bases; unmatched bases: 6. The CDR3 length is 14 residues. Germline assignment: CDR1 SGHTA and CDR2 FQGNSA. DNA of the CDR3: TGTGCCGGCTCGACTAGCGGGAGGGGAGATACGCAGTATTTT. Its protein product is CAGSTSGRGDTQYF.

This clone has just a few counts. V and J are TRBV30 and TRBJ2-2; D is possibly TRBD2 (6 bases). The CDR3 consists of 17 residues. Trimming cost V 4 bases and J 0 bases, with 18 bases left between them. Per the germline V gene, CDR1 is GTSNPN and CDR2 is SVGIG (reference sequence). The CDR3 region has the DNA TGTGCCTGGAAAGTCGAAGCGGGCCTCGCGAACACCGGGGAGCTGTTTTTT. Its translation: CAWKVEAGLANTGELFF. The variable domain in full, with the rest retrieved from reference TRBV30 and TRBJ2-2, is SQTIHQWPATLVQPVGSPLSLECTVEGTSNPNLYWYRQAAGRGLQLLFYSVGIGQISSEVPQNLSASRPQDRQFILSSKKLLLSDSGFYLCAWKVEAGLANTGELFFGEGSRLTVL.

The rearrangement uses TRBV18 and TRBJ2-3, with TRBD1 matching 7 bases. Germline-derived CDR1 and CDR2 are KGHSH and LQKENI. The CDR3 is made up of 13 amino acids. With 5 bases clipped from V and 1 base from J, the junction kept 0 bases outside the gene matches. The CDR3 loop is CASSTGGTDTQYF. CDR3 coding DNA: TGTGCCAGCTCAACAGGGGGCACAGATACGCAGTATTTT.

This clone has a handful of counts. The gene calls are TRBV19 and TRBJ1-4; D possibly corresponds to TRBD1 (6 bases). V lost 3 bases and J lost 8, with 13 bases in between. CDR1 and CDR2 (germline): LNHDA, SQIVND (reference sequence). This CDR3 is built from 14 residues. The CDR3 bases are TGTGCCAGTAGTATCGCCTCCAGGGGCGAAAAACTGTTTTTT. This codes for CASSIASRGEKLFF.

The genes are TRBV2 and TRBJ2-7, with TRBD2 identical over 15 bases. V dropped 7 bases and J dropped 1; count of bases not matched to a gene: 14. The germline gives CDR1 SNHLY, CDR2 FYNNEI. The CDR3 consists of 19 residues. The CDR3 DNA is TGTGCCAGCATCACCCGGTGGACTAGCGGGAGGGTTGGGTCCTACGAGCAGTACTTC. Protein product: CASITRWTSGRVGSYEQYF.

The CDR3 region is CASSPRQGDGYTF. The CDR3 coding sequence is TGTGCCAGCTCACCGCGGCAGGGGGATGGCTACACCTTC. This chain links TRBV18 with TRBJ1-2, with 7 bases lining up with TRBD1. With 3 bases clipped from V and 6 bases from J, the junction kept 4 bases outside the gene matches. The CDR3 consists of 13 residues. Per germline, CDR1 KGHSH and CDR2 LQKENI.